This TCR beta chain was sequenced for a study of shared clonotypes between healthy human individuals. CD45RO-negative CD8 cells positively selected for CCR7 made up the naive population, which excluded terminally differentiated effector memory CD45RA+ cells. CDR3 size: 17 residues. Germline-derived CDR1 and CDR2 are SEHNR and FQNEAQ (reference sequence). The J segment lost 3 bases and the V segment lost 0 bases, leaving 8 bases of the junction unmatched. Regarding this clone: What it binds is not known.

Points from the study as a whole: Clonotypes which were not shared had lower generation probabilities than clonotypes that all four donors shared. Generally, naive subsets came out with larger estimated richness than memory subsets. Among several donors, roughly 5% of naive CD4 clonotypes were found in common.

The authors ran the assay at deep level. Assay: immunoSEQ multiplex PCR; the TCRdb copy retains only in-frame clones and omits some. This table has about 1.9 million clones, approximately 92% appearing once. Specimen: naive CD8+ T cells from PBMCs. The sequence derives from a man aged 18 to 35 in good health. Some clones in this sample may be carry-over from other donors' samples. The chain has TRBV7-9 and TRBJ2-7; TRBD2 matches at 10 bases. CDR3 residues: CASSLAALAGVFYEQYF. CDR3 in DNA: TGTGCCAGCAGCTTAGCGGCTCTAGCGGGAGTTTTCTACGAGCAGTACTTC.